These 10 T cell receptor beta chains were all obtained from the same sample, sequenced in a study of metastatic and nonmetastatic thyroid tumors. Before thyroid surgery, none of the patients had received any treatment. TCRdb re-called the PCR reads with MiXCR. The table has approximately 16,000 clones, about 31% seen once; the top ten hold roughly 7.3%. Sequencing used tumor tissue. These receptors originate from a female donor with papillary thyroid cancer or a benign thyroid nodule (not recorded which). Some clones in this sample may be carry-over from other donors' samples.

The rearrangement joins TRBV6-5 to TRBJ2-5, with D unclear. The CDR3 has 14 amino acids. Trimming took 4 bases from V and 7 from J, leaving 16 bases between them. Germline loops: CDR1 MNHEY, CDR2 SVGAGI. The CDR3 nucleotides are TGTGCCAGCAGTTCCGAAGACGGGCCAGCGACCCAGTACTTC. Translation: CASSSEDGPATQYF.

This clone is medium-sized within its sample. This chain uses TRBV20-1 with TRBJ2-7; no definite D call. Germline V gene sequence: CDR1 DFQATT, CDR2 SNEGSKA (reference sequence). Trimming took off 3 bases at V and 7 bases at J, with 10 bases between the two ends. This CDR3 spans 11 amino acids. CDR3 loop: CSASPGWEQYF. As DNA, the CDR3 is TGCAGTGCTAGTCCCGGATGGGAGCAGTACTTC.

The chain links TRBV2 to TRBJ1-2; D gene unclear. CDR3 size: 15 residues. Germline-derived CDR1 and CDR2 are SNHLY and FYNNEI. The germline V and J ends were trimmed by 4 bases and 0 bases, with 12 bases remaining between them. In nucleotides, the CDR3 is TGTGCCAGCAGTGTTGAGATCCTAACTAACTATGGCTACACCTTC. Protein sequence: CASSVEILTNYGYTF.

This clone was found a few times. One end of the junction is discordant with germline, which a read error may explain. In DNA form, the CDR3 reads TGTGCCAGCAGGCGGGGGGTCGCAGATACACAGTATTTT. This gives the protein CASRRGVADTQYF. The chain employs TRBV2 and TRBJ2-3; the match to TRBD2 covers 8 bases. There are 13 residues in the CDR3. The germline V gene encodes CDR1 SNHLY and CDR2 FYNNEI. Based on the CDR3 plus reference TRBV2 and TRBJ2-3, the full variable domain is EPEVTQTPSHQVTQMGQEVILRCVPISNHLYFYWYRQILGQKVEFLVSFYNNEISEKSEIFDDQFSVERPDGSNFTLKIRSTKLEDSAMYFCASRRGVADTQYFGPGTRLTVL.

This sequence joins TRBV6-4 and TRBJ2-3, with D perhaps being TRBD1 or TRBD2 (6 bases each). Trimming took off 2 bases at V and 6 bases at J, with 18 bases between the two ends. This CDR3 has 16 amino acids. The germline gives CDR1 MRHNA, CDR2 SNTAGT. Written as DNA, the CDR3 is TGTGCCAGCAGTGACAGGTCAGGGGAGGCCACGGATACGCAGTATTTT. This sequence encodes CASSDRSGEATDTQYF.

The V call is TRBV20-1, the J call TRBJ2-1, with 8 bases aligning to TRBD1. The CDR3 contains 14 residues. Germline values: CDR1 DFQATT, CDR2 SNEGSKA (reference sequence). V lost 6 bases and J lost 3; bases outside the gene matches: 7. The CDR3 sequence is CSAPSGTGYNEQFF. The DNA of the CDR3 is TGCAGTGCCCCTTCAGGGACAGGCTACAATGAGCAGTTCTTC.

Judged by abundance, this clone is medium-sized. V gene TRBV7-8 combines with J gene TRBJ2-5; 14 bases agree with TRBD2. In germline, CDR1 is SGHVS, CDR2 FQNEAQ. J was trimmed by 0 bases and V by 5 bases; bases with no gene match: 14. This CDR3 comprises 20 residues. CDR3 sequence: CASSPSVPGLAGAYQETQYF. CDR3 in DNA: TGTGCCAGCAGCCCATCAGTACCGGGACTAGCGGGGGCCTACCAAGAGACCCAGTACTTC. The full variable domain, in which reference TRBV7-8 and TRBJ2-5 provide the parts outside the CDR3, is GAGVSQSPRYKVAKRGQDVALRCDPISGHVSLFWYQQALGQGPEFLTYFQNEAQLDKSGLPSDRFFAERPEGSVSTLKIQRTQQEDSAVYLCASSPSVPGLAGAYQETQYFGPGTRLLVL.

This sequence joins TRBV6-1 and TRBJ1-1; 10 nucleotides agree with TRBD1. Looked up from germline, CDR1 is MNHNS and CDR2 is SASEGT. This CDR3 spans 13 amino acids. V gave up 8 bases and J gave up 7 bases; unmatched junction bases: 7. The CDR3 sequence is CASRGQGYGEAFF. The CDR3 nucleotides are TGTGCCAGCCGGGGACAGGGGTACGGTGAAGCTTTCTTT.

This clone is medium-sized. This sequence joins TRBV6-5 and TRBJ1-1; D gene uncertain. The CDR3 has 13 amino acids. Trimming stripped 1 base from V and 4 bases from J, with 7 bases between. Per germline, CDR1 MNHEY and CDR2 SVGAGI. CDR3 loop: CASSYLGSTEAFF. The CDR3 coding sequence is TGTGCCAGCAGTTACTTAGGGAGCACTGAAGCTTTCTTT.

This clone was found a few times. The CDR3 sequence: CASTETSAFLEQYF. CDR3 DNA sequence: TGTGCCAGCACGGAGACGTCAGCTTTCCTCGAGCAGTACTTC. This chain connects TRBV2 to TRBJ2-7; D remains ambiguous. Germline V gene data show CDR1 as SNHLY and CDR2 as FYNNEI. The CDR3 runs 14 residues. V shed 7 bases and J shed 6 bases, with 19 bases lying between them.